The 27 T cell receptor beta chains in this list originate from one sample, sequenced in a study of T cell clonality in common variable immunodeficiency. Sequenced by immunoSEQ multiplex PCR; TCRdb stores in-frame clones only, minus some. The repertoire has 30,000 to 40,000 clones, none seen only once; the ten largest take 2.5% to 3.5%. Sequencing was done on a sample of peripheral blood mononuclear cells. Every receptor here comes from a person aged 18-69 years in good health.

This clone showed up many times. The sequence runs out 3 residues before the end of the CDR3; the remainder is reconstructed from the germline J gene. The chain recombines TRBV4-2 with TRBJ2-2; 10 nucleotides match TRBD1. This CDR3 is built from 17 residues. Germline values: CDR1 LGHNA, CDR2 YNFKEQ. With V trimmed by 3 bases and J by 0 bases, 4 bases remained unmatched. Partial CDR3 DNA: TGTGCCAGCAGCCAGGGACAGGGGTTCGCGAACACCGGGGAG. It is translated as CASSQGQGFANTGE. The entire CDR3 protein is CASSQGQGFANTGELFF.

This clone was observed many times. The read terminates 3 residues before the CDR3 end, so the remaining end is supplied by the germline J gene. The chain combines TRBV19 with TRBJ2-1; tentatively, D is TRBD1 (7 bases). Per the germline V gene, CDR1 is LNHDA and CDR2 is SQIVND (reference sequence). Trimming shortened V by 3 bases and J by 4 bases, and 22 bases separated the two germline ends. This CDR3 is 18 amino acids long. The part of the CDR3 DNA that was read is TGTGCCAGTAGTATTCAGGGTGGGATGGCAGGGGGGTACAATGAG. It codes for CASSIQGGMAGGYNE. The CDR3 in full is CASSIQGGMAGGYNEQFF.

In its sample, this clone was seen many times. The sequenced fragment ends 3 residues before the CDR3 boundary, so the rest is inferred from the germline J gene. The chain couples TRBV4-1 to TRBJ1-1; 9 bases are shared with TRBD1. Germline loops: CDR1 MGHRA, CDR2 YSYEKL. This CDR3 comprises 16 residues. The chain's CDR3 is CASSQFTGTGLTEAFF. CDR3 bases read: TGCGCCAGCAGCCAATTTACCGGGACAGGGCTTACGGAA.

In this sample, this clone turned up many times. The CDR3 end is not reached by the read, which stops 3 residues before it; the germline J gene fills it in. This chain uses TRBV20-1 with TRBJ1-1; D remains ambiguous. Germline-derived CDR1 and CDR2 are DFQATT and SNEGSKA (reference sequence). The CDR3 sequence is 13 residues long. Between the trimmed V and J ends, which lost 3 bases and 3 bases, there was a span of 11 bases. The part of the CDR3 DNA that was read is TGCAGTGCTAGTATAAGCCGGGACACTGAA. Translating gives CSASISRDTE. The whole CDR3 protein is CSASISRDTEAFF.

Of note for this clone: The read falls 3 residues short of the CDR3 end, and the missing part is taken from the germline J gene. J is TRBJ1-4 and V is TRBV7-6; weak D call: TRBD1 (5 bases). The CDR3 contains 16 residues. CDR1 is SGHVS and CDR2 is FNYEAQ in the germline V gene. The CDR3 reads CASSAKRELGANVLFF. The CDR3 bases that were read are TGTGCCAGCAGCGCCAAGCGGGAGCTTGGGGCCAACGTA. Full variable domain (remainder filled in from reference TRBV7-6 and TRBJ1-4): GAGVSQSPRYKVTKRGQDVALRCDPISGHVSLYWYRQALGQGPEFLTYFNYEAQQDKSGLPNDRFSAERPEGSISTLTIQRTEQRDSAMYRCASSAKRELGANVLFFGSGTQLSVL.

This clone was picked up many times. Read sequence stops 3 residues before the CDR3 end, and the germline J gene provides the missing end. The chain uses TRBV5-1 and TRBJ1-3; 7 bases are shared with TRBD1. The ends lost 0 bases at V and 2 bases at J; junction bases unmatched: 5. The CDR3 is 16 residues long. In germline, CDR1 is SGHRS, CDR2 YFSETQ. The sequenced part of the CDR3 DNA is TGCGCCAGCAGCTTGGGAGACAGGGCTGCTGGAAACACC. Translation: CASSLGDRAAGNT. Given in full, the CDR3 is CASSLGDRAAGNTIYF. The variable domain in full, completed from reference TRBV5-1 and TRBJ1-3, reads KAGVTQTPRYLIKTRGQQVTLSCSPISGHRSVSWYQQTPGQGLQFLFEYFSETQRNKGNFPGRFSGRQFSNSRSEMNVSTLELGDSALYLCASSLGDRAAGNTIYFGEGSWLTVV.

This clone was found many times. The observed sequence ends 3 residues before the CDR3 terminus, with the missing tail filled in from the germline J gene. The V call is TRBV7-6, the J call TRBJ1-1; TRBD1 matches 7 bases. V lost 5 bases and J lost 0; bases outside the gene matches: 9. Per germline, CDR1 SGHVS and CDR2 FNYEAQ. The CDR3 is 16 residues long. The DNA read from the CDR3 is TGTGCCAGCAGCCGGACAGGTAGATCCCTGAACACTGAA. It codes for CASSRTGRSLNTE. The whole CDR3 sequence reads CASSRTGRSLNTEAFF.

This clone was detected many times. The CDR3 extends 3 residues past the end of the read, so its final part is completed from the germline J gene. The genes are TRBV18 and TRBJ2-4; D gene unclear. This CDR3 region has 15 residues. CDR1 is KGHSH and CDR2 is LQKENI in the germline V gene. V gave up 3 bases and J gave up 1 base, with 10 bases separating them. CDR3 sequence reads: CASSPDDGAKNIQYF. Incomplete CDR3 DNA: TGTGCCAGCTCACCTGACGACGGGGCCAAAAACATT.

This clone was detected ten times or more. The missing CDR3 end, 3 residues past where the read stops, is filled in from the germline J gene. V gene TRBV20-1 combines with J gene TRBJ2-7; TRBD1 agrees at 8 bases. This CDR3 is 15 amino acids long. J was trimmed by 5 bases and V by 5 bases; bases with no gene match: 14. Germline V gene data show CDR1 as DFQATT and CDR2 as SNEGSKA (reference sequence). The CDR3 loop is CSAAPYGTGLHEQYF. CDR3 DNA, as far as it was read: TGCAGTGCTGCACCATACGGGACAGGTCTTCACGAG.

This clone was observed many times. The CDR3 end is not reached by the read, which stops 3 residues before it; the germline J gene fills it in. The identical CDR3 is also encoded by other nucleotide sequences in the sample. The rearrangement joins TRBV2 to TRBJ2-7, with a tentative D call TRBD2 (7 bases). The V gene lost 1 base and the J gene lost 2 bases, with 18 bases spanning the gap. This CDR3 comprises 17 residues. Germline CDR1 and CDR2: SNHLY and FYNNEI. The CDR3 reads CASSEGGGGLVPYEQYF. Incomplete CDR3 DNA: TGTGCCAGCAGTGAAGGGGGGGGCGGCCTAGTCCCCTACGAG.

To note about this clone: The CDR3 goes on 3 residues after the read ends, and that part is filled in from the germline J gene. The gene calls are TRBV5-1 and TRBJ2-5, with D unresolved. Germline V gene data show CDR1 as SGHRS and CDR2 as YFSETQ. The CDR3 sequence is 13 residues long. With 1 base removed from V and 3 bases from J, the gap between germline ends came to 7 bases. This chain's CDR3 is CASSLRPEETQYF. CDR3 bases read: TGCGCCAGCAGCTTGAGGCCCGAAGAGACC.

This clone occurred many times. The read stops 3 residues short of the end of the CDR3; the missing end is completed from the germline J gene. This chain uses TRBV19 with TRBJ1-1; 7 bases agree with TRBD1. The V and J ends lost 6 bases and 3 bases, in that order; junction bases with no gene match: 10. The CDR3 is 15 amino acids. Germline values: CDR1 LNHDA, CDR2 SQIVND (reference sequence). CDR3 region: CASSSHGTVDTEAFF. CDR3 DNA, as far as it was read: TGTGCCAGTAGCTCCCACGGGACAGTGGACACTGAA.

Ten or more counts support this clone. The sequence runs out 3 residues before the end of the CDR3; the remainder is reconstructed from the germline J gene. V is TRBV2 and J is TRBJ2-2; D possibly corresponds to TRBD2 (7 bases). Trimming removed 8 bases from V and 6 bases from J, with 16 bases in between. The CDR3 length is 14 residues. CDR1 and CDR2 from the germline V gene are SNHLY and FYNNEI. The sequenced part of the CDR3 DNA is TGTGCCAGCGGAAAGGGGGGGTTTGCCGGGGAG. Protein sequence: CASGKGGFAGE. The whole CDR3 region reads CASGKGGFAGELFF.

Worth noting for this clone: The CDR3 goes on 3 residues after the read ends, and that part is filled in from the germline J gene. The chain combines TRBV2 with TRBJ1-1; no firm D call. The CDR3 covers 13 residues. The germline V gene encodes CDR1 SNHLY and CDR2 FYNNEI. Trimming left V 1 base short and J 3 bases short, with 6 bases between. The part of the CDR3 DNA that was read is TGTGCCAGCAGTGAAGGCGGGCACACTGAA. It yields the protein CASSEGGHTE. The whole CDR3 is CASSEGGHTEAFF. Full variable domain (remainder filled in from reference TRBV2 and TRBJ1-1): EPEVTQTPSHQVTQMGQEVILRCVPISNHLYFYWYRQILGQKVEFLVSFYNNEISEKSEIFDDQFSVERPDGSNFTLKIRSTKLEDSAMYFCASSEGGHTEAFFGQGTRLTVV.

This clone was detected many times. The CDR3 end lies 3 residues beyond the end of the read and is filled in from the germline J gene. The rearrangement uses TRBV19 and TRBJ1-4; a possible D gene is TRBD1 (5 bases). CDR1 and CDR2 from the germline V gene are LNHDA and SQIVND (reference sequence). V lost 6 bases and J 0 bases, leaving 23 bases between the germline ends. CDR3 size: 19 residues. CDR3 protein: CASSLNRGTVTATNEKLFF. The DNA read from the CDR3 is TGTGCCAGTAGCCTCAATAGGGGAACGGTGACCGCAACTAATGAAAAA.

This clone was seen at least ten times. CDR3 DNA (partial): TGTGCCAGCTCAGCCACCTCGGTAAACAATGAG. As protein: CASSATSVNNE. The CDR3 as a whole reads CASSATSVNNEQFF. V usage is TRBV18 and J usage is TRBJ2-1; D gene unclear. The read terminates 3 residues before the CDR3 end, so the remaining end is supplied by the germline J gene. This CDR3 region has 14 residues. Per the germline V gene, CDR1 is KGHSH and CDR2 is LQKENI. Trimming pared 5 bases from V and 5 bases from J, leaving 13 bases between.

This clone was counted many times. The read gets to within 3 residues of the CDR3 end, and the germline J gene fills in the rest. The rearrangement uses TRBV4-2 and TRBJ2-3; no clear D. The CDR3 has 14 residues. Germline-derived CDR1 and CDR2 are LGHNA and YNFKEQ. Trimming pared 2 bases from V and 2 bases from J, leaving 8 bases between. The CDR3 DNA, read in part, is TGTGCCAGCAGCCAATCGAGCGCCACAGATACG. Translation: CASSQSSATDT. The complete CDR3 protein is CASSQSSATDTQYF.

This clone was picked up a small number of times. Coverage ceases 3 residues before the CDR3 finishes, and the germline J gene fills in the end. The V call is TRBV7-9, the J call TRBJ2-1; D is perhaps TRBD2 (6 bases). Trimming stripped 5 bases from V and 4 bases from J, with 15 bases between. The V gene's germline CDR1 is SEHNR and CDR2 FQNEAQ (reference sequence). This CDR3 is 15 amino acids long. CDR3 amino acids: CASSHRPGTYNEQFF. The covered CDR3 bases are TGTGCCAGCAGCCACCGCCCCGGGACTTACAATGAG.

This clone was observed many times. The read is 3 residues too short to cover the CDR3 end, so that end is filled in from the germline J gene. The chain employs TRBV12-3 or TRBV12-4 and TRBJ2-2; D unclear. V was pared by 6 bases and J by 7 bases, with 18 bases between. This CDR3 comprises 15 residues. The CDR3 region is CASRPENASGGELFF. The CDR3 bases that were read are TGTGCCAGCAGACCTGAAAATGCCTCAGGCGGGGAG.

On this clone itself: The read ends 3 residues before the CDR3 terminus; that terminus is restored from the germline J gene. V gene TRBV18 combines with J gene TRBJ1-1; 9 nucleotides agree with TRBD1. Germline CDR1 reads KGHSH; CDR2 reads LQKENI. The trim removed 0 bases at V and 1 base at J, leaving 0 bases unmatched. This CDR3 has 15 amino acids. CDR3 region: CASSPPGQGNTEAFF. Incomplete CDR3 DNA: TGTGCCAGCTCACCACCGGGACAGGGGAACACTGAA.

This clone was detected a few times. The observed sequence ends 3 residues before the CDR3 terminus, with the missing tail filled in from the germline J gene. This sequence joins TRBV5-1 and TRBJ1-4; tentative D call: TRBD1 (5 bases). The CDR3 covers 16 residues. The germline V gene has CDR1 SGHRS and CDR2 YFSETQ. Partial CDR3 DNA: TGCGCCAGCAGCTTGGGGGTCAGCTCTGGGGCCAACGTA. Amino acids: CASSLGVSSGANV. The complete CDR3 sequence is CASSLGVSSGANVLFF.

Ten or more counts support this clone. With the read ending 3 residues before the CDR3 end, the germline J gene is used to fill in that end. The chain recombines TRBV19 with TRBJ2-1, with 9 nucleotides matching TRBD1. V gave up 1 base and J gave up 4 bases; unmatched junction bases: 5. The CDR3 extends over 16 amino acids. From germline, CDR1 is LNHDA and CDR2 SQIVND (reference sequence). The CDR3 loop is CASSIGGQGYYNEQFF. CDR3 DNA, as far as it was read: TGTGCCAGTAGTATAGGTGGACAGGGGTATTACAATGAG.

Note on this clone: The read gets to within 3 residues of the CDR3 end, and the germline J gene fills in the rest. V is TRBV2 and J is TRBJ1-2; 9 nucleotides align to TRBD1. CDR1 and CDR2 (germline): SNHLY, FYNNEI. The length of the CDR3 is 13 residues. The CDR3 spells CGDRERDAYGYTF. Incomplete CDR3 DNA: TGTGGGGACAGGGAGAGGGACGCTTATGGC.

This clone was found a few times. CDR3 DNA, as far as it was read: TGTGCCAGTAGTAGCGTAGCGGGAGGGGTCGAG. Amino acids: CASSSVAGGVE. The full CDR3 is CASSSVAGGVEQYF. This sequence joins TRBV19 and TRBJ2-7, with 11 bases lining up with TRBD2. The read is 3 residues too short to cover the CDR3 end, so that end is filled in from the germline J gene. V trimming: 4 bases; J trimming: 6 bases; junction bases outside the gene matches: 5. Looked up from germline, CDR1 is LNHDA and CDR2 is SQIVND (reference sequence). The CDR3 length is 14 residues.

This clone was seen ten or more times. The CDR3 is cut off 3 residues early in the read; its end comes from the germline J gene. The rearrangement joins TRBV5-1 to TRBJ1-1; D perhaps matches TRBD1 (5 bases). The CDR3 extends over 15 amino acids. The V end lost 4 bases, the J end lost 2 bases, and 15 bases lay between the germline ends. Germline V lookup: CDR1 SGHRS, CDR2 YFSETQ. This CDR3 reads CASSPLDSKNTEAFF. The part of the CDR3 DNA that was read is TGCGCCAGCAGCCCACTCGACAGCAAAAACACTGAA.

The table lists this clone with many counts. The read falls 3 residues short of the CDR3 end, and the missing part is taken from the germline J gene. The V gene is TRBV7-6, the J gene TRBJ2-1; TRBD2 matches 7 bases. The CDR3 sequence is 15 residues long. After removal of 6 bases from V and 2 bases from J, the junction contained 7 bases not matched to a gene. Per germline, CDR1 SGHVS and CDR2 FNYEAQ. The CDR3 protein is CASRLLAGAYNEQFF. CDR3 bases read: TGTGCCAGCAGATTACTGGCGGGAGCCTACAATGAG.

This clone was recorded many times. The read terminates 3 residues before the CDR3 end, so the remaining end is supplied by the germline J gene. This sequence joins TRBV10-3 and TRBJ1-6; the D gene is possibly TRBD1 (6 bases). The CDR3 extends over 17 amino acids. Per germline, CDR1 ENHRY and CDR2 SYGVKD. With 2 bases removed from V and 7 bases from J, the gap between germline ends came to 18 bases. This CDR3 is CAISEGATGKPNSPLHF. CDR3 DNA, as far as it was read: TGTGCCATCAGTGAGGGGGCCACAGGGAAGCCGAATTCACCC.